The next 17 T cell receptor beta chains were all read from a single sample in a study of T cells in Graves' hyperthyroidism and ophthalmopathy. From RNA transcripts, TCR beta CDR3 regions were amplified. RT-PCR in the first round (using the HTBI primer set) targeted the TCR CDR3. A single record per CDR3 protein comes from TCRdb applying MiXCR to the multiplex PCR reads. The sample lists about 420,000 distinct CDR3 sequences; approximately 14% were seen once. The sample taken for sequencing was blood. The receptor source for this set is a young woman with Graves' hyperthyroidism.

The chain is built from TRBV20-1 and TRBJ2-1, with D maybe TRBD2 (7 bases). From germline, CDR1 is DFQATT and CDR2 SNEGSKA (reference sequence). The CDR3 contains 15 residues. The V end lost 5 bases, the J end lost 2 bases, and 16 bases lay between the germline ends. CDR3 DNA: TGCAGTGCTGGGGGAGGGGGGGGGGCCTACAATGAGCAGTTCTTC. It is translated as CSAGGGGGAYNEQFF.

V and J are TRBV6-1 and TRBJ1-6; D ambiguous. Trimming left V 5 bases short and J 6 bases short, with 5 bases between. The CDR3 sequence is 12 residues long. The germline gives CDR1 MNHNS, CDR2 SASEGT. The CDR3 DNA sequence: TGTGCCAGCAGTTATCTTAATTCACCCCTCCACTTT. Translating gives CASSYLNSPLHF.

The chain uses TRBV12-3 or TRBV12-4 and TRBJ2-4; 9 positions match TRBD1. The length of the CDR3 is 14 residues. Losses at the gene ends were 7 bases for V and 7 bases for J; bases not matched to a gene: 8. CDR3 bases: TGTGCCAGCATGTACAGGGGGCTCGAGAACATTCAGTACTTC. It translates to CASMYRGLENIQYF.

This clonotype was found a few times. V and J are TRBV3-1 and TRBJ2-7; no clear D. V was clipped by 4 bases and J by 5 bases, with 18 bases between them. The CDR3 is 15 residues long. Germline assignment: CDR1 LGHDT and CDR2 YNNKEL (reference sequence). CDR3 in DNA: TGTGCCAGCAGCCCACGTTGGGTAGGGTCGGACGAGCAGTACTTC. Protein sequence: CASSPRWVGSDEQYF.

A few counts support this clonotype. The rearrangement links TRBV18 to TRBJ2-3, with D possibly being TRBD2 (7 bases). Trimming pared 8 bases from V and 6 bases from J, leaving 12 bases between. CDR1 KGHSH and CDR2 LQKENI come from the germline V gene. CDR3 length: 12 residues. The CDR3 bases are TGTGCCAGCAGCAAGGGGGGGGATACGCAGTATTTT. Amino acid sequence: CASSKGGDTQYF.

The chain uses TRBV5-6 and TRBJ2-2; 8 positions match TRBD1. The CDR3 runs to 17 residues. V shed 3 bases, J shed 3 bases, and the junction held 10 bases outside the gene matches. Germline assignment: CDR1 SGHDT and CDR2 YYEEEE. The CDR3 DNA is TGTGCCAGCAGCTCGATCATTTACAGGGGGGACACCGGGGAGCTGTTTTTT. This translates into CASSSIIYRGDTGELFF. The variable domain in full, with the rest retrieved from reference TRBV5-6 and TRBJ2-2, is DAGVTQSPTHLIKTRGQQVTLRCSPKSGHDTVSWYQQALGQGPQFIFQYYEEEERQRGNFPDRFSGHQFPNYSSELNVNALLLGDSALYLCASSSIIYRGDTGELFFGEGSRLTVL.

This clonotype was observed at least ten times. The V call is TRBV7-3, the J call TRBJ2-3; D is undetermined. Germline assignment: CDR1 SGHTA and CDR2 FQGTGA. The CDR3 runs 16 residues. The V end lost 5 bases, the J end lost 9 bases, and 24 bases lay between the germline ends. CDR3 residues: CASSQGPLTVATTQYF. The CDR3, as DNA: TGTGCCAGCAGCCAAGGCCCCCTCACTGTTGCCACCACGCAGTATTTT.

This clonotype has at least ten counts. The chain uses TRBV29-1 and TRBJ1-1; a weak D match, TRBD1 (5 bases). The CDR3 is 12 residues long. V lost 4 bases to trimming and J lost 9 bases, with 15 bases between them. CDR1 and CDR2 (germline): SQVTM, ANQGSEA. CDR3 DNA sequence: TGCAGCGTTGGGAGGAACAGGAACAAAGCTTTCTTT. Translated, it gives CSVGRNRNKAFF.

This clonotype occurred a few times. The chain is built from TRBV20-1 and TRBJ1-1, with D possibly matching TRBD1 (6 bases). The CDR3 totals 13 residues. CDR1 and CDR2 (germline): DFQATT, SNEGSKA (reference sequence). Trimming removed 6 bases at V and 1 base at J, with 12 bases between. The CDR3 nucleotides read TGCAGTGCCACCGGGACACCGAACACTGAAGCTTTCTTT. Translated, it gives CSATGTPNTEAFF.

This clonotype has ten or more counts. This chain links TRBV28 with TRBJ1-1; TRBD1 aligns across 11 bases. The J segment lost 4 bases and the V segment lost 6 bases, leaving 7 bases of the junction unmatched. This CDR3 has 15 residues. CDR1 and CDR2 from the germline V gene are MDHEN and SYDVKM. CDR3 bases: TGTGCCAGCAGCGATTCCGGGACAGGGGGCACTGAAGCTTTCTTT. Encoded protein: CASSDSGTGGTEAFF.

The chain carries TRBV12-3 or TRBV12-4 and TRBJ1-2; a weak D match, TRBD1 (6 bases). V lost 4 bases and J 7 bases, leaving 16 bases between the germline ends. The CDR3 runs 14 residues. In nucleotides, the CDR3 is TGTGCCAGCAGTTCCGGGACATGGATGGCTGGCTACACCTTC. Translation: CASSSGTWMAGYTF.

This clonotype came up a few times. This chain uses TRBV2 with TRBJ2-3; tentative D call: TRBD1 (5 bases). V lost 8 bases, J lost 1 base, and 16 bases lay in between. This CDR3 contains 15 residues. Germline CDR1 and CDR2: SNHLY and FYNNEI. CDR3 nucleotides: TGTGCCAGCCACCACTATGGGGCGGGCACAGATACGCAGTATTTT. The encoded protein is CASHHYGAGTDTQYF.

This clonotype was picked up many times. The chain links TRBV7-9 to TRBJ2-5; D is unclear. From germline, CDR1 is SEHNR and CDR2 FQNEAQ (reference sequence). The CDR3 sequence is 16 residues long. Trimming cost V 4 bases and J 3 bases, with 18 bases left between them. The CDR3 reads CASSSRHQNEKETQYF. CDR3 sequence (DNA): TGTGCCAGCAGCTCTCGACACCAAAACGAAAAAGAGACCCAGTACTTC.

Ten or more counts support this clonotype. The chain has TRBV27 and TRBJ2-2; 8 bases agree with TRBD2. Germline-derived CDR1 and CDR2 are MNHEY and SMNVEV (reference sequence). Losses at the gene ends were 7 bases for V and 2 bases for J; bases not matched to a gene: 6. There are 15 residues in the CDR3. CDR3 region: CASNLSGRNTGELFF. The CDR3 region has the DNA TGTGCCAGCAATTTGAGCGGGAGAAACACCGGGGAGCTGTTTTTT.

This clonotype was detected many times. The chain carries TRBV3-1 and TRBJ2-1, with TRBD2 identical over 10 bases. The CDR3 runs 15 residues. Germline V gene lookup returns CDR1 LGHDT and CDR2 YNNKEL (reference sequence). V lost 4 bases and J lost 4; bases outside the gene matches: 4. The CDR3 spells CASSRSGRLYNEQFF. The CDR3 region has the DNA TGTGCCAGCAGCCGTAGCGGGAGGCTATACAATGAGCAGTTCTTC.

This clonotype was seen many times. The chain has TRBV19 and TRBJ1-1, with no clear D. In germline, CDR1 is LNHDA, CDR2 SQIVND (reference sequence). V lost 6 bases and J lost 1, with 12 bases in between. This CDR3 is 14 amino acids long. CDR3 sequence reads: CASRMAGWNTEAFF. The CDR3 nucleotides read TGTGCCAGTAGGATGGCGGGGTGGAACACTGAAGCTTTCTTT.

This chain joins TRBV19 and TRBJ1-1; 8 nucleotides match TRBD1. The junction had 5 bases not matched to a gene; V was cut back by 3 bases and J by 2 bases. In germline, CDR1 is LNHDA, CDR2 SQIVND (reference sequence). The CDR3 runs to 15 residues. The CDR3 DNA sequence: TGTGCCAGTAGTATTAAGGCAGGGGGCAACACTGAAGCTTTCTTT. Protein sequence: CASSIKAGGNTEAFF.